The 27 T cell receptor beta chains in this list originate from one sample, sequenced in a study of CD8+ T cells in alopecia areata. Sequencing templates came from extracted RNA that was reverse transcribed into cDNA. The table came from immunoSEQ multiplex PCR; TCRdb's copy has only in-frame clones and leaves some out. The profile covers tens of thousands of clones, with around three quarters appearing a single time and 17% taken by the ten largest. The treatment here: oral pan-JAK inhibitor, 5-10 mg twice daily. The input for sequencing was CD8+ T cells sorted from blood, taken between weeks 43 and 45, from a patient treated with tofacitinib. Receptors were obtained from a human donor with alopecia areata.

The V gene is TRBV6-5, the J gene TRBJ1-2; D gene uncertain. This CDR3 region has 13 residues. Trimming took 2 bases from V and 8 from J, leaving 12 bases between them. CDR1 is MNHEY and CDR2 is SVGAGI in the germline V gene. The CDR3 loop is CASSYGEGGGYTF. CDR3 DNA: TGTGCCAGCAGTTACGGGGAGGGAGGGGGCTACACCTTC.

This clone was counted a single time. The rearrangement uses TRBV5-1 and TRBJ2-6, with TRBD2 matching over 7 bases. Germline V gene data show CDR1 as SGHRS and CDR2 as YFSETQ. Trimming removed 4 bases from V and 2 bases from J; junction bases left unmatched: 6. CDR3 length: 16 residues. The chain's CDR3 is CASSERGLAGANVLTF. In nucleotides, the CDR3 is TGCGCCAGCAGCGAGCGGGGTTTGGCTGGGGCCAACGTCCTGACTTTC.

This chain links TRBV15 with TRBJ1-1, with unresolved D. In germline, CDR1 is LNHNV, CDR2 YYDKDF (reference sequence). This CDR3 comprises 12 residues. Trimming removed 0 bases from V and 5 bases from J, with 4 bases in between. The CDR3 nucleotides read TGTGCCACCAGCAGAGATAGGACTGAAGCTTTCTTT. Its translation is CATSRDRTEAFF.

This chain links TRBV15 with TRBJ2-7; a weak D match, TRBD2 (5 bases). Germline CDR1 and CDR2: LNHNV and YYDKDF (reference sequence). With 5 bases removed from V and 6 bases from J, the gap between germline ends came to 14 bases. The CDR3 is 13 residues long. CDR3 nucleotides: TGTGCCACCAGCCAGACTAATCAGGTCGAGCAGTACTTC. Translated, it gives CATSQTNQVEQYF.

This clone was counted a few times. This chain connects TRBV5-6 to TRBJ2-5, with D possibly called TRBD1 or TRBD2 (5 bases each). Germline loops: CDR1 SGHDT, CDR2 YYEEEE. The CDR3 loop spans 15 amino acids. Trimming shortened V by 5 bases and J by 6 bases, and 20 bases separated the two germline ends. The chain's CDR3 is CASRSRGSGGKTQYF. The CDR3 region has the DNA TGTGCCAGCAGATCTAGGGGATCAGGAGGAAAGACCCAGTACTTC.

This clone was recorded a few times. This chain joins TRBV25-1 and TRBJ2-2, with TRBD2 matching over 8 bases. In germline, CDR1 is MGHDK, CDR2 SYGVNS. The CDR3 extends over 15 amino acids. After removal of 3 bases from V and 2 bases from J, the junction contained 2 bases not matched to a gene. The CDR3 DNA reads TGTGCCAGCAGTGACAGCGGGGGAAACACCGGGGAGCTGTTTTTT. It codes for CASSDSGGNTGELFF.

This sequence joins TRBV14 and TRBJ2-7; 9 nucleotides align to TRBD1. V trimming: 5 bases; J trimming: 3 bases; junction bases outside the gene matches: 5. The CDR3 has 14 residues. CDR1 is SGHDN and CDR2 is FVKESK in the germline V gene. The CDR3 sequence is CASSYRDRVYEQYF. DNA of the CDR3: TGTGCCAGCAGCTACCGGGACAGGGTCTACGAGCAGTACTTC.

The CDR3 DNA reads as TGTGCCAGCAGCTTAGCCCAAGGGACTAGCGGGGTCGGCTCCTACAATGAGCAGTTCTTC. It translates to CASSLAQGTSGVGSYNEQFF. The chain joins TRBV7-2 to TRBJ2-1, with 13 bases identical to TRBD2. The CDR3 contains 20 residues. Germline V gene lookup returns CDR1 SGHTA and CDR2 FQGNSA. Germline trimming cut 0 bases from V and 0 bases from J; bases unmatched to any gene: 8.

This clone has more than one count but fewer than ten. The V gene is TRBV6-5, the J gene TRBJ1-1; D remains unclear. The germline V and J ends were trimmed by 0 bases and 10 bases, with 15 bases remaining between them. The CDR3 is made up of 14 amino acids. CDR1 and CDR2 (germline): MNHEY, SVGAGI. CDR3 bases: TGTGCCAGCAGTTACTCACTAGGGAATGAAGGAGCTTTCTTT. Its translation: CASSYSLGNEGAFF.

This clone was picked up one time. This chain connects TRBV30 to TRBJ1-1; TRBD1 is a possible D gene (6 bases). The CDR3 totals 15 residues. Germline values: CDR1 GTSNPN, CDR2 SVGIG (reference sequence). The V end was cut by 2 bases, the J end by 1 base, with 14 bases between. The CDR3 protein is CAWSIEGQGNTEAFF. The CDR3 region has the DNA TGTGCCTGGAGTATTGAGGGACAAGGGAACACTGAAGCTTTCTTT.

CDR3 sequence (DNA): TGCGCCAGCAGCCAAATAGCGGGGGGGCAAGAGACCCAGTACTTC. This encodes CASSQIAGGQETQYF. The chain carries TRBV4-3 and TRBJ2-5, with 11 bases aligning to TRBD2. The ends lost 2 bases at V and 2 bases at J; junction bases unmatched: 1. This CDR3 has 15 residues. Germline assignment: CDR1 LGHNA and CDR2 YSLEER.

This clone was detected a few times. CDR3 in amino acids: CASSIRQANTEAFF. CDR3 DNA: TGTGCCAGCAGCATCCGACAGGCAAACACTGAAGCTTTCTTT. The chain recombines TRBV5-5 with TRBJ1-1, with D perhaps matching TRBD1 (6 bases). Germline V gene data show CDR1 as SGHKS and CDR2 as YYEKEE (reference sequence). This CDR3 comprises 14 residues. Trimming took off 4 bases at V and 2 bases at J, with 12 bases between the two ends.

The chain has TRBV10-2 and TRBJ2-3; 9 bases map to TRBD2. The CDR3 contains 18 residues. Germline V gene data show CDR1 as WSHSY and CDR2 as SAAADI. Trimming at V came to 2 bases and at J to 2 bases, leaving 11 bases not matched to a gene. The CDR3 region has the DNA TGCGCCAGCAGTGAGAGCCCGACTAGCGGCACTTCCACAGATACGCAGTATTTT. Protein sequence: CASSESPTSGTSTDTQYF.

The V call is TRBV5-6, the J call TRBJ1-5, with D hard to call. Germline V gene data show CDR1 as SGHDT and CDR2 as YYEEEE. Trimming stripped 0 bases from V and 6 bases from J, with 7 bases between. The CDR3 is 13 residues long. The CDR3 region has the DNA TGTGCCAGCAGCTTGGGAGGGTCTCAGCCCCAGCATTTT. Protein sequence: CASSLGGSQPQHF.

This chain links TRBV29-1 with TRBJ2-7; perhaps TRBD2 as D (6 bases). Trimming took off 6 bases at V and 4 bases at J, with 16 bases between the two ends. The CDR3 is made up of 13 amino acids. Germline lookup yields CDR1 SQVTM and CDR2 ANQGSEA. The CDR3 region is CSVWRGGEYEQYF. The CDR3 DNA reads TGCAGCGTGTGGAGAGGAGGGGAGTACGAGCAGTACTTC.

This clone has just one count. The rearrangement links TRBV7-8 to TRBJ2-1; D unresolved. CDR3 length: 14 residues. Per the germline V gene, CDR1 is SGHVS and CDR2 is FQNEAQ. V lost 2 bases and J 0 bases, leaving 5 bases between the germline ends. The DNA of the CDR3 is TGTGCCAGCAGCTTAAGGAGCTCCTACAATGAGCAGTTCTTC. Its translation is CASSLRSSYNEQFF. Filled out from reference TRBV7-8 and TRBJ2-1, the complete variable domain reads GAGVSQSPRYKVAKRGQDVALRCDPISGHVSLFWYQQALGQGPEFLTYFQNEAQLDKSGLPSDRFFAERPEGSVSTLKIQRTQQEDSAVYLCASSLRSSYNEQFFGPGTRLTVL.

The rearrangement joins TRBV14 to TRBJ1-6, with no clear D. V was clipped by 1 base and J by 9 bases, with 7 bases between them. Germline loops: CDR1 SGHDN, CDR2 FVKESK. This CDR3 has 13 residues. Here the CDR3 reads CASSQGGSSPLHF. The CDR3 DNA follows: TGTGCCAGCAGCCAAGGCGGCAGTTCACCCCTCCACTTT.

CDR3 nucleotides: TGTGCCAGCAGTAAACGAGGGAGTATATACGAGCAGTACTTC. Translating gives CASSKRGSIYEQYF. The J gene is TRBJ2-7, the V gene TRBV2, with D maybe TRBD2 (5 bases). The CDR3 has 14 residues. V was pared by 5 bases and J by 4 bases, with 15 bases between. The germline gives CDR1 SNHLY, CDR2 FYNNEI.

This clone was seen only once. The chain links TRBV9 to TRBJ1-1, with 9 bases fitting TRBD1. CDR3 size: 15 residues. V dropped 4 bases and J dropped 0; count of bases not matched to a gene: 4. The germline CDR1 and CDR2 sequences are SGDLS and YYNGEE. The CDR3 nucleotides are TGTGCCAGCAGCCCCGGGACAGGGATGAACACTGAAGCTTTCTTT. Its translation is CASSPGTGMNTEAFF. Looking up the rest from reference TRBV9 and TRBJ1-1 gives the full variable domain: DSGVTQTPKHLITATGQRVTLRCSPRSGDLSVYWYQQSLDQGLQFLIQYYNGEERAKGNILERFSAQQFPDLHSELNLSSLELGDSALYFCASSPGTGMNTEAFFGQGTRLTVV.

The chain carries TRBV9 and TRBJ2-7; D call uncertain. Trimming shortened V by 0 bases and J by 2 bases, and 9 bases separated the two germline ends. CDR3 size: 14 residues. Per the germline V gene, CDR1 is SGDLS and CDR2 is YYNGEE. CDR3 protein: CASSVGTVTYEQYF. For the CDR3, the DNA is TGTGCCAGCAGCGTAGGGACCGTTACCTACGAGCAGTACTTC.

Turning to this clone: One end of the junction varies from germline; a read error may be responsible. This sequence joins TRBV18 and TRBJ1-2, with TRBD1 as a possible D gene (5 bases). This CDR3 contains 14 residues. Looked up from germline, CDR1 is KGHSH and CDR2 is LQKENI. CDR3 sequence: CASSSPKQDYGYTF. The CDR3 DNA sequence: TGTGCCAGCTCATCACCGAAACAGGACTATGGCTACACCTTC.

This chain links TRBV7-9 with TRBJ2-7; the D gene could be TRBD1 or TRBD2 (6 bases each). With 5 bases removed from V and 5 bases from J, the gap between germline ends came to 16 bases. The CDR3 is made up of 14 amino acids. In germline, CDR1 is SEHNR, CDR2 FQNEAQ (reference sequence). Here the CDR3 DNA reads TGTGCCAGCAGCAGGCCGGGGGCTGGGCACGAGCAGTACTTC. It translates to CASSRPGAGHEQYF.

This clone was seen only once. This chain joins TRBV7-9 and TRBJ1-1, with D unclear. Trimming removed 8 bases at V and 1 base at J, with 14 bases between. The CDR3 covers 14 residues. Germline CDR1 SEHNR, CDR2 FQNEAQ (reference sequence). In DNA form, the CDR3 reads TGTGCCAGCGAGGATGTCATAGCGAACACTGAAGCTTTCTTT. It is translated as CASEDVIANTEAFF.

The chain joins TRBV27 to TRBJ1-4; unclear D gene. V was pared by 6 bases and J by 8 bases, with 4 bases between. The CDR3 sequence is 10 residues long. Germline V CDR1 and CDR2: MNHEY, SMNVEV (reference sequence). The CDR3 nucleotides are TGTGCCAGCAGGGGCGAAAAACTGTTTTTT. It yields the protein CASRGEKLFF.

The chain couples TRBV10-3 to TRBJ1-2; a possible D gene is TRBD1 (5 bases). Germline lookup yields CDR1 ENHRY and CDR2 SYGVKD. V was clipped by 11 bases and J by 3 bases, with 16 bases between them. The CDR3 is made up of 13 amino acids. In DNA form, the CDR3 reads TGTGCCGCCACCGGGACGCATGACTATGGCTACACCTTC. It yields the protein CAATGTHDYGYTF.

J is TRBJ2-3 and V is TRBV25-1; unclear D gene. Germline lookup yields CDR1 MGHDK and CDR2 SYGVNS. The CDR3 loop spans 15 amino acids. The V end was cut by 1 base, the J end by 2 bases, with 10 bases between. Here the CDR3 DNA reads TGTGCCAGCAGTGAATTAGATGGGAACACAGATACGCAGTATTTT. This codes for CASSELDGNTDTQYF. The full variable domain, with the rest looked up from reference TRBV25-1 and TRBJ2-3, is EADIYQTPRYLVIGTGKKITLECSQTMGHDKMYWYQQDPGMELHLIHYSYGVNSTEKGDLSSESTVSRIRTEHFPLTLESARPSHTSQYLCASSELDGNTDTQYFGPGTRLTVL.

V is TRBV27 and J is TRBJ2-5, with 9 bases fitting TRBD2. The CDR3 totals 16 residues. The V segment lost 5 bases and the J segment 2 bases; nucleotides outside the gene matches: 9. The germline CDR1 and CDR2 sequences are MNHEY and SMNVEV (reference sequence). The CDR3 coding sequence is TGTGCCAGCAGTCCTACCCCGGGACTAGCACAAGAGACCCAGTACTTC. Protein: CASSPTPGLAQETQYF.